This T cell receptor (beta chain) was sequenced in a study of T cell repertoires in cytomegalovirus infection. In the study overall: Public TCR beta signatures marked donors with CMV infection and the matching HLA.

The study's findings and limits: In two of eight donors, the top clonotype was HLA-C-restricted CMV-specific.

As regards this clonotype: Its antigen is as yet unknown.

TCRdb reanalysed the reads using MiXCR and keeps one entry per CDR3 protein. The sample shows around 530,000 distinct CDR3 sequences, approximately 15% of them seen only once. This CDR3 region has 14 residues. J gave up 4 bases and V 5 bases, and 3 bases lay outside the gene matches. Germline V gene data show CDR1 as SGHNT and CDR2 as YYREEE (reference sequence). Sequencing was done on a sample of CD8+ T cells from PBMCs. This TCR came from a human donor in good health (CMV status not recorded). Some clones in this sample may be carry-over from other donors' samples. The J gene is TRBJ2-2, the V gene TRBV5-4, with TRBD2 matching over 9 bases. The CDR3 nucleotides read TGTGCCAGCAGGTTGCGGGAGGGCACCGGGGAGCTGTTTTTT. Translating it yields CASRLREGTGELFF.